Listed below are T cell receptor beta chains from one sample, sequenced in a study of OX40 agonist ivuxolimab in advanced cancers. The method was immunoSEQ multiplex PCR; TCRdb's version includes in-frame clones alone and lacks a portion of them. This table has approximately 26,000 clones, 79% appearing once. The sequences come from CD4+ or CD8+ T cells sorted from blood, collected in a trial of the OX40 agonist ivuxolimab. These TCRs come from an adult with an advanced solid tumor such as melanoma, head and neck, liver or kidney cancer. Each CDR3 is given with its conserved first and last residue. D genes are given only for firm matches. Clone size appears in some rows only: once, few, many, or a class for an expanded clone.

abundance,j_gene,v_gene,d_gene,CDR3nt,CDR3aa
once,TRBJ2-1,TRBV28,TRBD2,TGTGCCAGCAGTAAATGGCTAGCGGGAAAAAACAATGAGCAGTTCTTC,CASSKWLAGKNNEQFF
NA,TRBJ2-7,TRBV7-9,TRBD2,TGTGCCAGCAGCTCAGCGGGGTGGGAGCAGTACTTC,CASSSAGWEQYF
NA,TRBJ2-1,TRBV7-8,TRBD2,TGTGCCAGCAGCTACTACGGGGGGGGCCTATATGAGCAGTTCTTC,CASSYYGGGLYEQFF
medium-sized,TRBJ2-3,TRBV19,TRBD2,TGTGCCAGTAGTCTAATGCTAGCGGGAGGATTAGGCACAGATACGCAGTATTTT,CASSLMLAGGLGTDTQYF
NA,TRBJ1-4,TRBV13,TRBD1,TGTGCCAGCAGCTTAGCCGCGACAGGGGATGAAAAACTGTTTTTT,CASSLAATGDEKLFF
NA,TRBJ2-4,TRBV6-5,TRBD2,TGTGCCAGCAGTTACCAGGGAGGGAACATTCAGTACTTC,CASSYQGGNIQYF
NA,TRBJ2-7,TRBV13,NA,TGTGCCAGCAGCCTCGGGGTGCGACACGAGCAGTACTTC,CASSLGVRHEQYF
NA,TRBJ1-1,TRBV27,NA,TGTGCCAGCACCCTGGGGACTGAAGCTTTCTTT,CASTLGTEAFF
NA,TRBJ2-2,TRBV6-6,NA,TGTGCCAGCAGTCCGACAGGGAGGGGCACCGGGGAGCTGTTTTTT,CASSPTGRGTGELFF
NA,TRBJ1-5,TRBV27,NA,TGTGCCAGCAGTTTAGGGAGGGATGGTCGCAATCAGCCCCAGCATTTT,CASSLGRDGRNQPQHF
NA,TRBJ2-7,TRBV6-5,NA,TGTGCCAGCAGCTCCTACAGGGAGATTTACGAGCAGTACTTC,CASSSYREIYEQYF
NA,TRBJ2-7,TRBV9,TRBD1,TGTGCCGGCAGTCTCAGCCCGGGACAGGGGGCCTACGAGCAGTACTTC,CAGSLSPGQGAYEQYF
NA,TRBJ2-5,TRBV27,TRBD2,TGTGCCAGCAGTCCAGAGACTAGCGGAGAGACCCAGCACTTC,CASSPETSGETQHF
NA,TRBJ2-5,TRBV27,NA,TGTGCCAGCAGTTTAGGCCTAGCGGAGACCCAGTACTTC,CASSLGLAETQYF
NA,TRBJ2-3,TRBV28,TRBD1,TGTGCCAGCAGTGGGGACCCGGGACAGAACTCAGATACGCAGTATTTT,CASSGDPGQNSDTQYF